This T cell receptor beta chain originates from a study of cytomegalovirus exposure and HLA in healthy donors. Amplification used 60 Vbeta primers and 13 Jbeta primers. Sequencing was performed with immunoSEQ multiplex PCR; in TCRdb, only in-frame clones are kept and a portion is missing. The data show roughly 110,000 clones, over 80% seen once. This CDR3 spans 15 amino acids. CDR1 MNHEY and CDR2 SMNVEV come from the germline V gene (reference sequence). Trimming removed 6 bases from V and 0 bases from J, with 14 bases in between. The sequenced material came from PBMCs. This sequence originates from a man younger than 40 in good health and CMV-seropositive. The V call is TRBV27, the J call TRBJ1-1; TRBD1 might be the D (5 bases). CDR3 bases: TGTGCCAGCAGCGCAAGGAGGGGCATGAACACTGAAGCTTTCTTT. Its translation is CASSARRGMNTEAFF.